This entry is about one TCR beta chain. Then a second PCR, running about 6 to 12 cycles, was carried out with a sample-barcoded 5' primer and a J-beta primer mix. TCRdb reanalysed the 5' RACE reads using MiXCR and keeps one entry per CDR3 protein. Of about 510,000 distinct CDR3 sequences in the sample, over 25% were seen once. This CDR3 spans 13 amino acids. J was trimmed by 4 bases and V by 4 bases; bases with no gene match: 3. Per germline, CDR1 MDHEN and CDR2 SYDVKM. This entry is derived from a study of blood T cells in healthy people across ages. These data were likewise used in another study, on T cells of mothers and their children. That source reports: Per 15 ul, 1.5 ug of RNA was used, with all extracted RNA going into cDNA synthesis.

Sequenced sample: blood. This TCR was recovered from a boy between 2 and 15 years old in good health. The V and J genes are TRBV28 and TRBJ2-5; the match to TRBD1 covers 7 bases. The CDR3 loop is CASSSGGVETQYF. The CDR3 DNA reads as TGTGCCAGCAGTTCAGGGGGTGTAGAGACCCAGTACTTC.